This T cell receptor (beta chain) originates from a study of vaccination and CD4 T cells after COVID-19. Cultured CD4+ T cell DNA was sequenced using the Oncomine TCR Beta short-read assay. TCRdb re-analysed the PCR reads in MiXCR, keeping a single row per CDR3 protein. The sample has around 14,000 distinct CDR3 sequences; about 47% are singletons. A word on this clonotype: Its target is not known.

Germline trimming cut 6 bases from V and 9 bases from J; bases unmatched to any gene: 4. The CDR3 sequence is 14 residues long. Treatment denoted: roughly nine-day PBMC culture with coronavirus spike peptide pools or control peptides (ViraFEST assay). V and J are TRBV12-3 or TRBV12-4 and TRBJ1-6; 11 nucleotides match TRBD1. Input material: CD4+ T cells from blood, cultured in vitro. The receptor's source is a human donor who had recovered from COVID-19. The CDR3 loop reads CASSRTGGRSPLHF. The DNA for the CDR3 is TGTGCCAGCAGCAGGACAGGGGGCCGTTCACCCCTCCACTTT.